The 27 T cell receptor beta chains below all came from one sample that was sequenced in a study of cytomegalovirus exposure and HLA in healthy donors. PCR involved 60 Vbeta and 13 Jbeta primers. Profiling relied on immunoSEQ multiplex PCR, and the TCRdb table lists in-frame clones only, not all of them. The data contain around 130,000 clones, about 8.5% of them singletons. The sample taken for sequencing was PBMCs. The receptors originated from a middle-aged man in good health and CMV-seronegative.

The V and J genes are TRBV14 and TRBJ2-1, with 11 positions matching TRBD2. CDR3 length: 16 amino acids. The V gene end was trimmed by 4 bases and the J gene end by 6 bases; junction bases not matched to a gene: 8. The germline V gene encodes CDR1 SGHDN and CDR2 FVKESK. CDR3 sequence (DNA): TGTGCCAGCAGCCTTGGTAGCGGGGGGGCAGCCAATGAGCAGTTCTTC. Its translation is CASSLGSGGAANEQFF.

The chain links TRBV28 to TRBJ2-3, with D hard to call. This CDR3 contains 15 residues. V lost 2 bases and J lost 0, with 9 bases in between. Germline lookup yields CDR1 MDHEN and CDR2 SYDVKM. DNA of the CDR3: TGTGCCAGCAGTTTAATGGGCAGGAGCACAGATACGCAGTATTTT. It codes for CASSLMGRSTDTQYF.

There are a few counts of this clone. This chain connects TRBV11-2 to TRBJ2-1; 11 bases match TRBD2. V shed 5 bases, J shed 5 bases, and the junction held 5 bases outside the gene matches. CDR1 is SGHAT, CDR2 FQNNGV, per germline. This CDR3 spans 15 amino acids. The CDR3 loop reads CASSITSGGNNEQFF. The CDR3 nucleotides are TGTGCCAGCAGCATTACTAGCGGGGGTAACAATGAGCAGTTCTTC.

The rearrangement joins TRBV2 to TRBJ2-7; no reliable D call. This CDR3 region has 13 residues. The ends were cut back, 0 bases at V and 3 bases at J, with 6 bases in the middle. CDR1 is SNHLY, CDR2 FYNNEI, per germline. The DNA of the CDR3 is TGTGCCAGCAGTGAAGCGAACAACTACGAGCAGTACTTC. It yields the protein CASSEANNYEQYF. The full variable domain, completed using reference TRBV2 and TRBJ2-7, is EPEVTQTPSHQVTQMGQEVILRCVPISNHLYFYWYRQILGQKVEFLVSFYNNEISEKSEIFDDQFSVERPDGSNFTLKIRSTKLEDSAMYFCASSEANNYEQYFGPGTRLTVT.

This clone was detected a few times. The CDR3 DNA is TGTGCCAGCAGTGATAGGGGGCCGGCTAATGAAAAACTGTTTTTT. It is translated as CASSDRGPANEKLFF. The chain employs TRBV28 and TRBJ1-4, with 7 bases identical to TRBD1. The CDR3 has 15 amino acids. The germline V gene has CDR1 MDHEN and CDR2 SYDVKM. V shed 5 bases and J 3 bases; nucleotides not matched to a gene: 6.

This clone was detected a few times. The chain uses TRBV19 and TRBJ1-6, with 7 nucleotides matching TRBD1. The germline gives CDR1 LNHDA, CDR2 SQIVND (reference sequence). The CDR3 is 16 residues long. The V gene end was trimmed by 3 bases and the J gene end by 2 bases; junction bases not matched to a gene: 4. The CDR3 spells CASSMTGYTYNSPLHF. CDR3 DNA sequence: TGTGCCAGTAGTATGACAGGGTACACCTATAATTCACCCCTCCACTTT.

The chain is built from TRBV5-4 and TRBJ2-1; possible D gene TRBD2, 5 bases. Germline V lookup: CDR1 SGHNT, CDR2 YYREEE (reference sequence). V gave up 3 bases and J gave up 5 bases, with 6 bases separating them. The CDR3 consists of 12 residues. The CDR3 sequence is CASSYGDNEQFF. In nucleotides, the CDR3 is TGTGCCAGCAGCTACGGGGACAATGAGCAGTTCTTC.

Only a few counts were recorded for this clone. CDR3 nucleotides: TGTGCCAGCAGCGACCCCCCGACGGGTACCTACGAGCAGTACTTC. Protein: CASSDPPTGTYEQYF. The chain combines TRBV11-3 with TRBJ2-7; D uncertain. The CDR3 extends over 15 amino acids. Trimming removed 5 bases at V and 2 bases at J, with 16 bases between. The germline V gene encodes CDR1 SGHNT and CDR2 YENEEA. The whole variable domain, filled in from reference TRBV11-3 and TRBJ2-7, reads EAGVVQSPRYKIIEKKQPVAFWCNPISGHNTLYWYLQNLGQGPELLIRYENEEAVDDSQLPKDRFSAERLKGVDSTLKIQPAELGDSAVYLCASSDPPTGTYEQYFGPGTRLTVT.

Comment on this clone: Other DNA sequences in this specimen translate into the identical CDR3. V usage is TRBV29-1 and J usage is TRBJ1-1; 8 bases are shared with TRBD1. Per germline, CDR1 SQVTM and CDR2 ANQGSEA. The ends lost 4 bases at V and 5 bases at J; junction bases unmatched: 3. The CDR3 covers 12 residues. CDR3 sequence: CSVAQGGTEAFF. The CDR3 region has the DNA TGCAGCGTTGCACAGGGGGGGACTGAAGCTTTCTTT. Full variable domain (remainder filled in from reference TRBV29-1 and TRBJ1-1): SAVISQKPSRDICQRGTSLTIQCQVDSQVTMMFWYRQQPGQSLTLIATANQGSEATYESGFVIDKFPISRPNLTFSTLTVSNMSPEDSSIYLCSVAQGGTEAFFGQGTRLTVV.

The rearrangement links TRBV7-9 to TRBJ2-1; possibly TRBD1 for D (6 bases). The CDR3 has 13 residues. Looked up from germline, CDR1 is SEHNR and CDR2 is FQNEAQ (reference sequence). The germline V and J ends were trimmed by 2 bases and 7 bases, with 9 bases remaining between them. The CDR3 region is CASSLIQGNEQFF. The DNA of the CDR3 is TGTGCCAGCAGCTTAATCCAGGGGAATGAGCAGTTCTTC.

This clone was picked up a small number of times. The rearrangement links TRBV29-1 to TRBJ1-2, with 7 bases that match TRBD1. Germline V CDR1 and CDR2: SQVTM, ANQGSEA. The CDR3 has 19 residues. The trim removed 3 bases at V and 1 base at J, leaving 20 bases unmatched. The CDR3 sequence: CSVEVVWGERDSDNYGYTF. In DNA, the CDR3 is TGCAGCGTTGAGGTCGTGTGGGGTGAGAGGGACAGTGATAACTATGGCTACACCTTC.

The J gene is TRBJ1-1, the V gene TRBV4-1; a weak D match, TRBD1 (6 bases). V was pared by 6 bases and J by 1 base, with 9 bases between. The germline gives CDR1 MGHRA, CDR2 YSYEKL. The CDR3 loop spans 13 amino acids. The CDR3 here is CASRLDRNTEAFF. The CDR3 coding sequence is TGCGCCAGCAGGTTGGACAGGAACACTGAAGCTTTCTTT.

This clone showed up just a few times. The gene calls are TRBV5-1 and TRBJ1-5; D gene ambiguous. V was shortened by 3 bases and J by 2 bases, with 9 bases between the two germline ends. CDR1 SGHRS and CDR2 YFSETQ come from the germline V gene. The CDR3 has 14 amino acids. The CDR3 nucleotides read TGCGCCAGCAGCTGGGCGGGTGGCAATCAGCCCCAGCATTTT. This encodes CASSWAGGNQPQHF. The full variable domain, with the rest looked up from reference TRBV5-1 and TRBJ1-5, is KAGVTQTPRYLIKTRGQQVTLSCSPISGHRSVSWYQQTPGQGLQFLFEYFSETQRNKGNFPGRFSGRQFSNSRSEMNVSTLELGDSALYLCASSWAGGNQPQHFGDGTRLSIL.

This clone was observed a few times. This rearrangement joins TRBV7-9 to TRBJ1-2, with D possibly TRBD1 on 6 matching bases. This CDR3 spans 14 amino acids. Trimming shortened V by 8 bases and J by 2 bases, and 15 bases separated the two germline ends. Per germline, CDR1 SEHNR and CDR2 FQNEAQ (reference sequence). In nucleotides, the CDR3 is TGTGCCAGCGGTGGACAGTTTCCCAACTATGGCTACACCTTC. Its translation is CASGGQFPNYGYTF.

This sequence joins TRBV10-2 and TRBJ2-1, with 12 bases fitting TRBD2. This CDR3 region has 14 residues. Germline CDR1 reads WSHSY; CDR2 reads SAAADI. Trimming at V came to 6 bases and at J to 8 bases, leaving 5 bases not matched to a gene. The CDR3 DNA follows: TGCGCCAGCAGGGGGGCTAGCGGGGGGGATGAGCAGTTCTTC. Translating gives CASRGASGGDEQFF.

This clone was counted only a few times. The chain carries TRBV9 and TRBJ2-7; TRBD1 aligns across 9 bases. V shed 4 bases, J shed 4 bases, and the junction held 9 bases outside the gene matches. The germline CDR1 and CDR2 sequences are SGDLS and YYNGEE. The CDR3 length is 15 residues. The CDR3 reads CASSPSGQGLYEQYF. CDR3 coding DNA: TGTGCCAGCAGCCCGAGCGGACAGGGGCTGTACGAGCAGTACTTC.

This clone occurred a few times. CDR3 DNA: TGCGCCAGCAGCTTAAGTCAGGGGACCATAGAGACCCAGTACTTC. Translation: CASSLSQGTIETQYF. The chain links TRBV5-1 to TRBJ2-5; D is perhaps TRBD1 (6 bases). V was clipped by 2 bases and J by 4 bases, with 15 bases between them. Germline assignment: CDR1 SGHRS and CDR2 YFSETQ. The CDR3 totals 15 residues.

This chain joins TRBV5-1 and TRBJ2-7, with D perhaps matching TRBD1 (6 bases). This CDR3 has 12 amino acids. The germline CDR1 and CDR2 sequences are SGHRS and YFSETQ. V lost 2 bases and J lost 5, with 8 bases in between. CDR3 bases: TGCGCCAGCAGCTTTCCAGGGGACGAGCAGTACTTC. Its translation: CASSFPGDEQYF.

The sample holds a few counts of this clone. This chain links TRBV27 with TRBJ2-2, with 10 bases aligning to TRBD2. Germline lookup yields CDR1 MNHEY and CDR2 SMNVEV (reference sequence). Trimming at V came to 2 bases and at J to 7 bases, leaving 7 bases not matched to a gene. CDR3 length equals 16 residues. The CDR3 protein is CASSLQAGGQGGELFF. The CDR3, as DNA: TGTGCCAGCAGTTTACAAGCGGGGGGGCAGGGCGGGGAGCTGTTTTTT.

The chain has TRBV7-9 and TRBJ1-4, with D unresolved. This CDR3 is built from 16 residues. Germline V gives CDR1 SEHNR, CDR2 FQNEAQ (reference sequence). Trimming shortened V by 0 bases and J by 2 bases, and 10 bases separated the two germline ends. CDR3 in amino acids: CASSLAGGRTNEKLFF. CDR3 nucleotides: TGTGCCAGCAGCTTAGCGGGAGGGCGCACTAATGAAAAACTGTTTTTT. The full variable domain, rest sourced from reference TRBV7-9 and TRBJ1-4, is DTGVSQNPRHKITKRGQNVTFRCDPISEHNRLYWYRQTLGQGPEFLTYFQNEAQLEKSRLLSDRFSAERPKGSFSTLEIQRTEQGDSAMYLCASSLAGGRTNEKLFFGSGTQLSVL.

This clone was observed a few times. The gene calls are TRBV19 and TRBJ2-1, with 8 bases matching TRBD1. This CDR3 spans 15 amino acids. The germline gives CDR1 LNHDA, CDR2 SQIVND (reference sequence). V dropped 5 bases and J dropped 6; count of bases not matched to a gene: 9. CDR3 loop: CASSPDRVIGNEQFF. The CDR3 coding sequence is TGTGCCAGTAGTCCGGACAGGGTAATAGGCAATGAGCAGTTCTTC.

This sequence joins TRBV2 and TRBJ2-5; the match to TRBD1 covers 11 bases. Trimming cost V 5 bases and J 5 bases; bases outside gene matches: 7. The CDR3 length is 15 residues. Germline lookup yields CDR1 SNHLY and CDR2 FYNNEI. CDR3 region: CASSRRTGGRETQYF. The CDR3, as DNA: TGTGCCAGCAGTAGAAGGACAGGGGGCCGGGAGACCCAGTACTTC.

This clone was observed a handful of times. This chain joins TRBV9 and TRBJ2-7; 7 bases line up with TRBD1. V lost 2 bases, J lost 2 bases, and 7 bases stayed unmatched. This CDR3 is built from 15 residues. In germline, CDR1 is SGDLS, CDR2 YYNGEE. The CDR3 here is CASSVTPGTAYEQYF. CDR3 sequence (DNA): TGTGCCAGCAGCGTCACCCCCGGGACAGCCTACGAGCAGTACTTC.

The chain joins TRBV28 to TRBJ1-5, with D maybe TRBD1 (6 bases). CDR1 and CDR2 from the germline V gene are MDHEN and SYDVKM. Trimming took off 5 bases at V and 2 bases at J, with 16 bases between the two ends. The length of the CDR3 is 16 residues. CDR3 sequence reads: CASSHNQGIGNQPQHF. For the CDR3, the DNA is TGTGCCAGCAGTCACAATCAGGGGATTGGCAATCAGCCCCAGCATTTT.

Details on this clone: Lacking the conserved final phenylalanine or tryptophan, this CDR3 likely reflects a read error. It is unclear where the CDR3 begins or ends on the DNA, so no DNA is shown, and the CDR3 is as TCRdb lists it. CDR3 sequence reads: CAWRIWGRDTGEMFL. This chain joins TRBV30 and TRBJ2-2; the DNA was not used to check the table's D call, TRBD1. Germline V CDR1 and CDR2: GTSNPN, SVGIG (reference sequence). The CDR3 length is 15 residues, termini included.

The rearrangement uses TRBV14 and TRBJ2-7, with D maybe TRBD2 (5 bases). Germline-derived CDR1 and CDR2 are SGHDN and FVKESK. The CDR3 length is 13 residues. V was clipped by 0 bases and J by 5 bases, with 8 bases between them. In DNA form, the CDR3 reads TGTGCCAGCAGCCAAGATCGGAGGAACGAGCAGTACTTC. This sequence encodes CASSQDRRNEQYF.

The chain recombines TRBV7-2 with TRBJ2-7; 7 positions match TRBD1. This CDR3 has 14 residues. Germline-derived CDR1 and CDR2 are SGHTA and FQGNSA. V was pared by 3 bases and J by 0 bases, with 2 bases of the junction left unmatched. The CDR3 protein is CASSLTGPSYEQYF. The CDR3 bases are TGTGCCAGCAGCTTGACAGGGCCCTCCTACGAGCAGTACTTC.